This T cell receptor (beta chain) was captured by sequencing in a study of cytomegalovirus exposure and HLA in healthy donors. This CDR3 contains 15 residues. The V segment lost 4 bases and the J segment 3 bases; nucleotides outside the gene matches: 6. From germline, CDR1 is MNHEY and CDR2 SVGAGI. The PCR contained 60 Vbeta and 13 Jbeta primers. Repertoires were generated with immunoSEQ multiplex PCR, while TCRdb's copy carries only in-frame clones and drops some. Of around 170,000 clones detected, 70% to 80% appear once; the ten largest clones hold under 0.9%. The sequence derives from a woman between 40 and 55 years old in good health and CMV-seronegative. Sequencing was carried out using PBMCs. This chain links TRBV6-5 with TRBJ2-1, with 7 bases identical to TRBD2. CDR3 loop: CASSSLAAYYNEQFF. The CDR3 DNA sequence: TGTGCCAGCAGTTCCCTAGCGGCCTACTACAATGAGCAGTTCTTC.